Listed below are T cell receptor beta chains from one sample, sequenced in a study of beta chain features in type 1 diabetes. Clones were sequenced by immunoSEQ multiplex PCR, and TCRdb holds only the in-frame ones, with some missing. The table includes a few hundred thousand clones, approximately 15% detected once. Material for sequencing was naive CD4+ T cells from blood. These receptors all come from a man aged 25 to 40 with type 1 diabetes. Each CDR3 is given without its conserved first and last residue.

cdr3_aa,j_call,v_call
SVKTGLTEAF,TRBJ1-1,TRBV29-1
ASSPHRDTQY,TRBJ2-3,TRBV11-3
ASSGYTGSTDTQY,TRBJ2-3,TRBV9
ASRGAGTSGSRGELF,TRBJ2-2,TRBV2
ASSYRQVGTYEQY,TRBJ2-7,TRBV6-5
ASSPGTLRTDTQY,TRBJ2-3,TRBV5-1
ASSGEVGANVLT,TRBJ2-6,TRBV2
SVDTGTNEKLF,TRBJ1-4,TRBV29-1
ASSLGHSGANVLT,TRBJ2-6,TRBV5-1
ASTVTSYYEQY,TRBJ2-7,TRBV28
APEGGPVDTQY,TRBJ2-3,TRBV5-1
ASSVGLAHQLSYNEQF,TRBJ2-1,TRBV9
ASSQLGQGINGYT,TRBJ1-2,TRBV4-1
ASSIRGQGTEAF,TRBJ1-1,TRBV19
AIEISGNTGELF,TRBJ2-2,TRBV7-9
ASSSGQSSYNEQF,TRBJ2-1,TRBV5-1